One TCR beta chain is described in this entry. How the authors handled the data: Quantification of nucleated cells was approximated via reference gene primer amplification. The repertoire was sequenced with immunoSEQ multiplex PCR; TCRdb's copy has only in-frame clones and lacks some. V, J and clone size were drawn from that table, and D and trimming were deduced from the DNA. Here the sample spans about 200,000 clones, more than 75% being singletons. The source of the sample is a study of blood T cell repertoires in COVID-19. Turning to the study itself: Researchers got acute and convalescent COVID-19 samples from the United States, Italy and Spain. Sample material is recorded as cDNA or gDNA derived from T cells, B-cell-depleted T cells, or PBMCs.

This CDR3 has 14 residues. The germline V gene has CDR1 MNHEY and CDR2 SVGAGI. With 2 bases removed from V and 2 bases from J, the gap between germline ends came to 10 bases. This TCR derives from a man in his fifties or sixties with acute or convalescent COVID-19. Material for sequencing was peripheral blood. V and J are TRBV6-5 and TRBJ2-7; D is perhaps TRBD1 (7 bases). The CDR3 DNA reads TGTGCCAGCAGTTACGGCAGGGGGGCCTACGAGCAGTACTTC. It translates to CASSYGRGAYEQYF.